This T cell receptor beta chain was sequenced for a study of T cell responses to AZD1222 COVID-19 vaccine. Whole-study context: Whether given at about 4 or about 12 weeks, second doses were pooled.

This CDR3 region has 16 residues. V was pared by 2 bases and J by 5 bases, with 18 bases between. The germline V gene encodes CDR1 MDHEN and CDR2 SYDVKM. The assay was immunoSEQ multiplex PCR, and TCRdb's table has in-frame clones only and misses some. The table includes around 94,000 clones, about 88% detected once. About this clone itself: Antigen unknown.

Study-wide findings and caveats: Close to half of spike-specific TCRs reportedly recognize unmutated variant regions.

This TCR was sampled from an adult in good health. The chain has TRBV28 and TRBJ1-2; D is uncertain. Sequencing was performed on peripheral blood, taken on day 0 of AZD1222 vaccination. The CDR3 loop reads CASSLTDNLLFYGYTF. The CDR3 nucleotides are TGTGCCAGCAGTTTAACGGATAATCTACTCTTTTATGGCTACACCTTC.